Listed here is a single TCR beta chain. A junction end diverges from the germline sequence, so it may reflect a read error. The length of the CDR3 is 15 residues. From germline, CDR1 is SGHTA and CDR2 FQGNSA. The protocol was immunoSEQ multiplex PCR, while the TCRdb copy is restricted to in-frame clones and leaves out a portion. The sample consists of 75,000 to 100,000 clones, about 95% of them appearing once. This entry belongs to a study of technical replicates of blood from a handful of donors. Sample: T cells isolated from PBMCs. The receptor comes from a human donor in good health. J is TRBJ1-1 and V is TRBV7-2; unclear D gene. The CDR3 sequence: CASSLEPEVNAEAFF. CDR3 bases: TGTGCCAGCAGCTTAGAGCCGGAGGTGAACGCTGAAGCTTTCTTT.